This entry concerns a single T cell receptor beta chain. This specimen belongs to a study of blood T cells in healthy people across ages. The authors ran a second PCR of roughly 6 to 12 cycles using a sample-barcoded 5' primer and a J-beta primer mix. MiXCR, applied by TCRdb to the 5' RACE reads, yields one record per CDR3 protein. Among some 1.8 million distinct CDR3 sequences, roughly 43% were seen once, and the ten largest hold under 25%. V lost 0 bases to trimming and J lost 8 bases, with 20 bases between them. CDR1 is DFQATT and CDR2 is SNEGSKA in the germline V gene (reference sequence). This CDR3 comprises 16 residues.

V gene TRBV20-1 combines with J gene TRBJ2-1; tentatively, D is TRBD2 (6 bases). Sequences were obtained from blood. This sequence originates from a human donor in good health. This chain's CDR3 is CSARDPSSPPSDEQFF. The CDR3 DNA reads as TGCAGTGCTAGAGACCCCTCAAGCCCCCCTAGCGATGAGCAGTTCTTC.